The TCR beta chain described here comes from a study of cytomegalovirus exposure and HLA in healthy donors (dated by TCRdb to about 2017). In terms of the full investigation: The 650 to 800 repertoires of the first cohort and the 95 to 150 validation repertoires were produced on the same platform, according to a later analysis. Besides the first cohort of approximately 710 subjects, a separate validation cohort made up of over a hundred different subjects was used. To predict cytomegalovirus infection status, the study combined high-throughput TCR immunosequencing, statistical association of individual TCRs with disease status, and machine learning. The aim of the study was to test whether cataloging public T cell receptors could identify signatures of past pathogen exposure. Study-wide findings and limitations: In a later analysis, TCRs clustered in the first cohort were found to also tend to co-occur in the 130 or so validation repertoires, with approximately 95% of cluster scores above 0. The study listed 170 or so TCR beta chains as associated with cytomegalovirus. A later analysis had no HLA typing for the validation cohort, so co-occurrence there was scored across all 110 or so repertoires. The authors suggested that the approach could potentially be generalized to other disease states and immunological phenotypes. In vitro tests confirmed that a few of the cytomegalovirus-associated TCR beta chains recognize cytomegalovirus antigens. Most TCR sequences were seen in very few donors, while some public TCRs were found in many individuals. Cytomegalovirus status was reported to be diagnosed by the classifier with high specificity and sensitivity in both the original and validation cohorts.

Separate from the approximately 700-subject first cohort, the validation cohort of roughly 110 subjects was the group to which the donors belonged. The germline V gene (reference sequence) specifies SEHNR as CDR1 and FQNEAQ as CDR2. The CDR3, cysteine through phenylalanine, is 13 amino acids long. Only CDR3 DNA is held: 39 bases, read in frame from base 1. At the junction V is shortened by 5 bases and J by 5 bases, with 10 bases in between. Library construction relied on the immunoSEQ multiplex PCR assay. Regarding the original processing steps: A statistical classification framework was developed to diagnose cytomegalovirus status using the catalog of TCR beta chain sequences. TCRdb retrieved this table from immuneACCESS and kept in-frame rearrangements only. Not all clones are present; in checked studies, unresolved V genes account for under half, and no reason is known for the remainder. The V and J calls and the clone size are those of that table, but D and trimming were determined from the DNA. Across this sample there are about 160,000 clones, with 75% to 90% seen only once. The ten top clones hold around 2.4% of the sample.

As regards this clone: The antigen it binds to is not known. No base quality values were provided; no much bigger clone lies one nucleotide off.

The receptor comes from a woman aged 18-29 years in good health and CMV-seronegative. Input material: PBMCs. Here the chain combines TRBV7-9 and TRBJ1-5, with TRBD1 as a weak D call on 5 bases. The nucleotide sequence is TGTGCCAGCAGCCGGGGAGGGGATCAGCCCCAGCATTTT. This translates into CASSRGGDQPQHF.